These 4 T cell receptor beta chains were all obtained from the same sample, sequenced in a study of graft-versus-host responses after intestinal transplantation. The assay was immunoSEQ multiplex PCR, and TCRdb's table has in-frame clones only and misses some. This table has roughly 27,000 clones, over 65% appearing once. The input for sequencing was PBMCs, taken roughly 29 days after intestinal transplant. These receptor sequences come from a human patient who received an intestinal transplant, so some T cells may come from the graft donor.

V gene TRBV7-6 combines with J gene TRBJ1-1; 9 nucleotides align to TRBD1. V trimming: 2 bases; J trimming: 2 bases; junction bases outside the gene matches: 3. The CDR3 totals 15 residues. Germline CDR1 reads SGHVS; CDR2 reads FNYEAQ. CDR3 amino acids: CASSLWTGENTEAFF. CDR3 nucleotides: TGTGCCAGCAGCTTATGGACAGGGGAAAACACTGAAGCTTTCTTT.

V gene TRBV5-4 combines with J gene TRBJ2-5; perhaps TRBD2 as D (5 bases). Germline lookup yields CDR1 SGHNT and CDR2 YYREEE (reference sequence). V lost 1 base, J lost 5 bases, and 9 bases lay in between. CDR3 length: 13 amino acids. The CDR3, as DNA: TGTGCCAGCAGCTTGCGAGGGCCCGAGACCCAGTACTTC. This sequence encodes CASSLRGPETQYF.

The rearrangement uses TRBV11-2 and TRBJ1-1, with D unresolved. This CDR3 spans 15 amino acids. Trimming pared 0 bases from V and 0 bases from J, leaving 8 bases between. CDR1 and CDR2 from the germline V gene are SGHAT and FQNNGV. CDR3 region: CASSLDPTLNTEAFF. CDR3 coding DNA: TGTGCCAGCAGCTTAGACCCCACGCTGAACACTGAAGCTTTCTTT.

This clone was counted only a few times. The chain uses TRBV7-8 and TRBJ2-7, with 8 bases aligning to TRBD2. After removal of 5 bases from V and 4 bases from J, the junction contained 16 bases not matched to a gene. Germline CDR1 and CDR2: SGHVS and FQNEAQ. The CDR3 extends over 17 amino acids. In DNA form, the CDR3 reads TGTGCCAGCAGCCCTAGGAGGGGTGCGGGACTAGAGTACGAGCAGTACTTC. Translated: CASSPRRGAGLEYEQYF.